The rows below give T cell receptor beta chains drawn from one sample of a study of T-cell memory formation after mild COVID-19. TCRdb analysed the 5' RACE reads with MiXCR anew, one entry per CDR3 protein. The sample includes roughly 45,000 distinct CDR3 sequences, around a quarter of them seen just once. Sequencing used PBMCs or a T cell subset sorted from them (not recorded which). Every receptor here comes from a man aged 18 to 30 who had mild COVID-19 (a few samples of this study predate the infection). Cell type and time point are not known. Both conserved end residues are part of each CDR3. A D gene is named only where the DNA matches it firmly. Clone size is shown for a subset of rows, as once, few, many or a class of expanded clone.

NA	few	TRBV25-1	TRBJ2-7	CASSPSGVRGEQYF	TGTGCCAGCAGTCCATCAGGGGTGCGGGGGGAGCAGTACTTC
NA	many	TRBV12-5	TRBJ2-7	CASGLEGFNEQYF	TGTGCTAGTGGTTTGGAGGGGTTCAACGAGCAGTACTTC
NA	few	TRBV27	TRBJ2-7	CASRSQASREYEQYF	TGTGCCAGCAGGAGTCAGGCCAGTCGGGAATACGAGCAGTACTTC
NA	NA	TRBV24-1	TRBJ1-1	CATSEAGGTEAFF	TGTGCCACCAGTGAGGCGGGGGGCACTGAAGCTTTCTTT
TRBD2	NA	TRBV27	TRBJ2-3	CASSTGERGAGDTQYF	TGTGCCAGCAGTACCGGGGAGCGGGGGGCCGGGGATACGCAGTATTTT
TRBD2	many	TRBV4-3	TRBJ2-4	CASSQDLPGGDIQYF	TGCGCCAGCAGCCAAGATCTACCCGGGGGGGACATTCAGTACTTC
NA	NA	TRBV4-1	TRBJ2-7	CASSQAAGWTYEQYF	TGCGCCAGCAGCCAAGCGGCAGGTTGGACCTACGAGCAGTACTTC
NA	NA	TRBV29-1	TRBJ2-1	CSVVVYNEQFF	TGCAGCGTTGTGGTCTACAATGAGCAGTTCTTC
NA	NA	TRBV27	TRBJ1-5	CASSLRGDQPQHF	TGTGCCAGCAGTTTAAGGGGAGATCAGCCCCAGCATTTT
NA	few	TRBV4-1	TRBJ1-6	CASSQVQSSYNSPLHF	TGCGCCAGCAGCCAAGTCCAGAGCTCCTATAATTCACCCCTCCACTTT
NA	NA	TRBV7-8	TRBJ2-7	CASSADWSYEQYF	TGTGCCAGCAGCGCGGACTGGTCCTACGAGCAGTACTTC
NA	NA	TRBV10-3	TRBJ2-6	CAISGTGAGSGANVLTF	TGTGCCATCAGTGGTACGGGGGCAGGCTCTGGGGCCAACGTCCTGACTTTC
NA	NA	TRBV12-3/TRBV12-4	TRBJ2-1	CASSLGDWNEQFF	TGTGCCAGCAGTTTAGGGGACTGGAATGAGCAGTTCTTC
NA	few	TRBV7-9	TRBJ2-7	CASSPTTSSYEQYF	TGTGCCAGCAGCCCGACCACTAGCTCCTACGAGCAGTACTTC
NA	NA	TRBV6-6	TRBJ1-5	CASSYSSRSNQPQHF	TGTGCCAGCAGTTACTCGAGCAGGAGTAATCAGCCCCAGCATTTT
NA	NA	TRBV12-3/TRBV12-4	TRBJ1-6	CASSPGVTLNSPLHF	TGTGCCAGCAGTCCCGGGGTAACTCTTAATTCACCCCTCCACTTT
NA	NA	TRBV5-1	TRBJ2-7	CASSLQGSGYEQYF	TGCGCCAGCAGCTTGCAAGGGAGCGGGTACGAGCAGTACTTC
TRBD2	few	TRBV5-1	TRBJ2-1	CASSREVRDSSYNEQFF	TGCGCCAGCAGCCGGGAGGTTAGGGACTCATCCTACAATGAGCAGTTCTTC
TRBD1	NA	TRBV5-5	TRBJ2-2	CASSRDSANTGELFF	TGTGCCAGCAGTCGGGACAGCGCGAACACCGGGGAGCTGTTTTTT
NA	few	TRBV7-9	TRBJ1-1	CASRPGTDRNTEAFF	TGTGCCAGCAGACCTGGGACGGACCGAAACACTGAAGCTTTCTTT
NA	few	TRBV6-5	TRBJ1-1	CASSHPTGTGDTEAFF	TGTGCCAGCAGTCACCCCACAGGGACGGGTGACACTGAAGCTTTCTTT
TRBD1	few	TRBV29-1	TRBJ1-2	CSVVGSETGGFYTF	TGCAGCGTTGTTGGAAGCGAGACAGGGGGCTTTTACACCTTC
TRBD1	once	TRBV11-2	TRBJ2-5	CASSSTPDRETQETQYF	TGTGCCAGCAGCTCAACTCCGGACAGGGAGACACAAGAGACCCAGTACTTC
NA	few	TRBV7-8	TRBJ1-1	CASSFWAGTFNTEAFF	TGTGCCAGCAGCTTTTGGGCAGGGACATTTAACACTGAAGCTTTCTTT
NA	few	TRBV20-1	TRBJ2-4	CSALNYRDAKNIQYF	TGCAGTGCTTTAAATTACCGGGACGCTAAAAACATTCAGTACTTC
TRBD2	few	TRBV4-3	TRBJ2-1	CASSQGRGGVHNEQFF	TGCGCCAGCAGCCAAGGCCGGGGGGGCGTCCACAATGAGCAGTTCTTC
TRBD1	NA	TRBV28	TRBJ2-4	CASNLSGTDKNIQYF	TGTGCCAGCAACCTATCCGGGACAGACAAAAACATTCAGTACTTC
NA	NA	TRBV24-1	TRBJ2-3	CATSDGGTQYF	TGTGCCACCAGTGATGGAGGTACGCAGTATTTT
TRBD2	NA	TRBV4-2	TRBJ2-1	CASSPRAGGDEQFF	TGTGCCAGCAGCCCCCGAGCCGGGGGGGACGAGCAGTTCTTC
TRBD2	NA	TRBV7-2	TRBJ2-3	CASLAGGPGDTQYF	TGTGCCAGCTTAGCGGGGGGGCCAGGAGATACGCAGTATTTT
NA	NA	TRBV4-1	TRBJ2-1	CASSQYGGKGNEQFF	TGCGCCAGCAGCCAGTATGGGGGTAAAGGGAATGAGCAGTTCTTC
NA	few	TRBV4-1	TRBJ2-1	CASSQEAGPYNEQFF	TGCGCCAGCAGCCAAGAGGCGGGGCCCTACAATGAGCAGTTCTTC
TRBD2	many	TRBV11-1	TRBJ2-2	CASSLVASGATGELFF	TGTGCCAGCAGCTTAGTGGCTAGCGGGGCCACCGGGGAGCTGTTTTTT